These 3 T cell receptor beta chains came from one sample sequenced in a study of cytomegalovirus exposure and HLA in healthy donors. The primer mix had 60 Vbeta and 13 Jbeta primers. Libraries were prepared by immunoSEQ multiplex PCR; TCRdb keeps only in-frame clonotypes and omits some of them. The table has some 130,000 clones, over 60% seen once. The sequencing input was PBMCs. The receptors originated from a middle-aged man in good health and CMV-seronegative.

This clone was counted between two and nine times. This rearrangement joins TRBV6-1 to TRBJ1-4; D is ambiguous. The CDR3 has 15 residues. Germline V lookup: CDR1 MNHNS, CDR2 SASEGT. Trimming shortened V by 1 base and J by 10 bases, and 16 bases separated the two germline ends. CDR3 in amino acids: CASSEGVLTYGKLFF. In nucleotides, the CDR3 is TGTGCCAGCAGTGAAGGCGTCCTAACGTACGGAAAACTGTTTTTT.

The chain has TRBV4-2 and TRBJ2-1; D perhaps matches TRBD2 (6 bases). CDR3 size: 15 residues. Trimming pared 0 bases from V and 5 bases from J, leaving 11 bases between. Germline CDR1 is LGHNA and CDR2 is YNFKEQ. The CDR3 DNA reads TGTGCCAGCAGCCAAGAATACGGGAGAAACAATGAGCAGTTCTTC. Protein: CASSQEYGRNNEQFF.

This chain links TRBV7-9 with TRBJ2-3; the match to TRBD2 covers 10 bases. CDR1 SEHNR and CDR2 FQNEAQ come from the germline V gene (reference sequence). This CDR3 is 15 amino acids long. With V trimmed by 6 bases and J by 0 bases, 3 bases remained unmatched. CDR3 sequence reads: CASRPTSGSTDTQYF. The CDR3 coding sequence is TGTGCCAGCAGGCCGACTAGCGGGAGCACAGATACGCAGTATTTT.